The 29 T cell receptor beta chains below all came from one sample that was sequenced in a study of Graves' ophthalmopathy and Graves' hyperthyroidism. From RNA, the CDR3 regions of TCR beta chains were amplified and sequenced. Scientists carried out first-round RT-PCR using HTBI primers and then a second-round multiplex PCR. MiXCR, run by TCRdb on the multiplex PCR reads, gives a single entry per CDR3 protein. The sample lists around 660,000 distinct CDR3 sequences; roughly 41% were seen once. Material: peripheral blood. These receptors were obtained from an adult man with Graves' ophthalmopathy.

This clonotype was picked up a small number of times. This chain links TRBV2 with TRBJ2-7; no firm D call. This CDR3 has 13 residues. Germline assignment: CDR1 SNHLY and CDR2 FYNNEI. The V gene lost 0 bases and the J gene lost 3 bases, with 6 bases spanning the gap. CDR3 bases: TGTGCCAGCAGTGAAGCACCAATCTACGAGCAGTACTTC. This gives the protein CASSEAPIYEQYF.

The gene calls are TRBV4-3 and TRBJ2-7; D not resolved. Trimming removed 0 bases at V and 1 base at J, with 10 bases between. Germline CDR1 is LGHNA and CDR2 is YSLEER. This CDR3 region has 15 residues. CDR3 amino acids: CASSQDWAASYEQYF. The CDR3 region has the DNA TGCGCCAGCAGCCAAGATTGGGCTGCATCCTACGAGCAGTACTTC.

This clonotype was seen more than once but under ten times. V gene TRBV19 combines with J gene TRBJ1-5; 7 bases fit TRBD1. CDR1 and CDR2 (germline): LNHDA, SQIVND (reference sequence). The length of the CDR3 is 14 residues. V dropped 7 bases and J dropped 3; count of bases not matched to a gene: 6. The CDR3: CASMRGQFNQPQHF. The CDR3 bases are TGTGCCAGTATGAGGGGACAGTTCAATCAGCCCCAGCATTTT.

This clonotype has more than one count but fewer than ten. The V and J genes are TRBV29-1 and TRBJ2-5; D is perhaps TRBD1 (6 bases). This CDR3 is 12 amino acids long. V dropped 2 bases and J dropped 2 bases, with 6 bases sitting between them. In germline, CDR1 is SQVTM, CDR2 ANQGSEA. Here the CDR3 reads CSVEQGQETQYF. CDR3 in DNA: TGCAGCGTTGAACAGGGGCAAGAGACCCAGTACTTC.

V and J are TRBV7-2 and TRBJ2-7, with D perhaps TRBD2 (5 bases). Germline lookup yields CDR1 SGHTA and CDR2 FQGNSA. This CDR3 has 13 residues. Between the trimmed V and J ends, which lost 5 bases and 7 bases, there was a span of 15 bases. CDR3 sequence reads: CASSVGWGVEQYF. The CDR3 DNA follows: TGTGCCAGCAGCGTAGGATGGGGAGTTGAGCAGTACTTC.

This clonotype was recorded a few times. The rearrangement uses TRBV12-3 or TRBV12-4 and TRBJ2-7; D is undetermined. This CDR3 comprises 15 residues. Between the trimmed V and J ends, which lost 4 bases and 7 bases, there was a span of 20 bases. The CDR3 DNA reads TGTGCCAGCAGTTCGCCGGACGCCTTCTCGGTGGAGCAGTACTTC. Translating gives CASSSPDAFSVEQYF.

The V call is TRBV5-5, the J call TRBJ2-5; TRBD2 aligns across 9 bases. This CDR3 has 16 amino acids. With 4 bases clipped from V and 9 bases from J, the junction kept 16 bases outside the gene matches. The germline V gene encodes CDR1 SGHKS and CDR2 YYEKEE (reference sequence). CDR3 amino acids: CASSRNSGSTMEAQYF. Here the CDR3 DNA reads TGTGCCAGCAGCCGAAATAGCGGGAGTACGATGGAGGCCCAGTACTTC.

The sample holds many counts of this clonotype. This chain joins TRBV20-1 and TRBJ1-1, with D perhaps TRBD1 (6 bases). V lost 6 bases and J 0 bases, leaving 14 bases between the germline ends. The CDR3 consists of 14 residues. CDR1 DFQATT and CDR2 SNEGSKA come from the germline V gene (reference sequence). The CDR3 nucleotides are TGCAGTGCCCCAACTACAGGGTTGAACACTGAAGCTTTCTTT. Encoded protein: CSAPTTGLNTEAFF.

This clonotype was picked up many times. The chain combines TRBV10-3 with TRBJ2-5; the match to TRBD2 covers 13 bases. The germline gives CDR1 ENHRY, CDR2 SYGVKD. The CDR3 runs to 17 residues. Trimming at V came to 10 bases and at J to 2 bases, leaving 13 bases not matched to a gene. The CDR3 reads CASRLRLAGGPQETQYF. Written as DNA, the CDR3 is TGTGCCAGCAGACTCCGACTAGCGGGAGGACCTCAAGAGACCCAGTACTTC.

This chain links TRBV29-1 with TRBJ1-4; TRBD1 matches at 10 bases. V lost 6 bases to trimming and J lost 8 bases; unmatched junction nucleotides: 12. The length of the CDR3 is 15 residues. CDR1 is SQVTM, CDR2 ANQGSEA, per germline. The CDR3 coding sequence is TGCAGCGTGACCCTCCGGGACAGGGGAGGAGAAAAACTGTTTTTT. It translates to CSVTLRDRGGEKLFF.

This clonotype was observed a handful of times. This chain connects TRBV12-3 or TRBV12-4 to TRBJ1-1; TRBD1 matches 8 bases. The CDR3 is 15 residues long. Trimming removed 6 bases from V and 4 bases from J; junction bases left unmatched: 10. The CDR3, as DNA: TGTGCCAGCAGCCGAACGGACAGGGAGGGCACTGAAGCTTTCTTT. Translating gives CASSRTDREGTEAFF.

The J gene is TRBJ2-5, the V gene TRBV29-1; 11 nucleotides match TRBD1. V was clipped by 1 base and J by 4 bases; unmatched bases: 5. The CDR3 consists of 15 residues. CDR1 is SQVTM, CDR2 ANQGSEA, per germline. The CDR3 is CSVEARTGGGETQYF. In DNA, the CDR3 is TGCAGCGTTGAAGCCCGGACAGGGGGCGGAGAGACCCAGTACTTC.

Ten or more counts support this clonotype. The chain employs TRBV6-1 and TRBJ2-5; the D is unclear. The CDR3 has 12 residues. Germline CDR1 MNHNS, CDR2 SASEGT. V lost 11 bases to trimming and J lost 1 base, with 11 bases between them. The CDR3 loop is CAGTTSQETQYF. CDR3 nucleotide sequence: TGTGCCGGTACCACGTCCCAAGAGACCCAGTACTTC.

The chain joins TRBV10-3 to TRBJ1-5, with TRBD1 matching over 7 bases. Germline V gene lookup returns CDR1 ENHRY and CDR2 SYGVKD. Trimming took 0 bases from V and 1 from J; bases not matched to a gene: 3. The CDR3 extends over 16 amino acids. DNA for the CDR3: TGTGCCATCAGTGAGTCGAGGGGGCTCAGCAATCAGCCCCAGCATTTT. This codes for CAISESRGLSNQPQHF.

The chain has TRBV20-1 and TRBJ2-7; tentatively, D is TRBD1 (5 bases). Trimming removed 3 bases from V and 5 bases from J, with 14 bases in between. Germline V gene sequence: CDR1 DFQATT, CDR2 SNEGSKA (reference sequence). The CDR3 contains 13 residues. The CDR3 DNA reads TGCAGTGCTAGCCCAGGGCTGCGGAACGAGCAGTACTTC. As protein: CSASPGLRNEQYF.

In its sample, this clonotype was seen a few times. Mismatch with germline at one junction end may stem from a read error. This chain joins TRBV10-3 and TRBJ2-5; the D call may be TRBD1 or TRBD2 (7 bases each). This CDR3 spans 14 amino acids. Germline CDR1 is ENHRY and CDR2 is SYGVKD. CDR3 sequence: CASSRPGGVETQYF. CDR3 sequence (DNA): TGTGCCAGCAGTAGACCAGGGGGGGTAGAGACCCAGTACTTC.

V usage is TRBV24-1 and J usage is TRBJ2-1; D not certain. CDR1 KGHDR and CDR2 SFDVKD come from the germline V gene. Trimming cost V 5 bases and J 9 bases, with 10 bases left between them. The CDR3 sequence is 12 residues long. CDR3 region: CATSVMGIEQFF. Here the CDR3 DNA reads TGTGCCACCAGTGTCATGGGGATTGAGCAGTTCTTC.

A note on this clonotype: It may be a read error: a sequence one base away is much more abundant. The chain has TRBV9 and TRBJ2-2; TRBD2 is a possible D gene (6 bases). Trimming removed 3 bases from V and 1 base from J, with 16 bases in between. CDR3 length equals 17 residues. Germline V gives CDR1 SGDLS, CDR2 YYNGEE. The DNA for the CDR3 is TGTGCCAGCAGCGGAGCGGGCTATTTGCTGAACACCGGGGAGCTGTTTTTT. Translation gives CASSGAGYLLNTGELFF.

This clonotype has a single count. The chain joins TRBV14 to TRBJ1-2, with 9 bases lining up with TRBD1. V lost 7 bases, J lost 10 bases, and 7 bases stayed unmatched. The CDR3 runs 12 residues. CDR1 is SGHDN and CDR2 is FVKESK in the germline V gene. The CDR3 nucleotides are TGTGCCAGCACTACGACAGGGGGTCTCTACACCTTC. It translates to CASTTTGGLYTF.

Many counts were recorded for this clonotype. This sequence joins TRBV7-8 and TRBJ1-1; D is uncertain. The CDR3 has 17 residues. The germline V and J ends were trimmed by 1 base and 1 base, with 16 bases remaining between them. Per germline, CDR1 SGHVS and CDR2 FQNEAQ. The CDR3 sequence: CASSLDSPGWGNTEAFF. Written as DNA, the CDR3 is TGTGCCAGCAGCTTAGACAGTCCGGGGTGGGGGAACACTGAAGCTTTCTTT.

This clonotype turned up a few times. Just one base apart from a much larger clone, this may be a read error. CDR3 in DNA: TGTGCCAGCAGCTTAGCGGGGCACGCCAAGACCCAGTACTTC. This sequence encodes CASSLAGHAKTQYF. The chain combines TRBV7-2 with TRBJ2-5; tentative D call: TRBD1 (5 bases). The CDR3 runs 14 residues. Germline CDR1 SGHTA, CDR2 FQGNSA. Trimming stripped 0 bases from V and 6 bases from J, with 11 bases between.

The chain combines TRBV7-9 with TRBJ1-3, with a possible D match to TRBD1 (5 bases). CDR3 length: 16 residues. With 2 bases removed from V and 0 bases from J, the gap between germline ends came to 11 bases. The germline gives CDR1 SEHNR, CDR2 FQNEAQ (reference sequence). CDR3 in DNA: TGTGCCAGCAGCTTACTAAGCGGGGGCTCTGGAAACACCATATATTTT. It encodes CASSLLSGGSGNTIYF.

CDR3 coding DNA: TGTGCCAGCAGCTTAGCTGGGACAGGGGGAAACTATGGCTACACCTTC. It is translated as CASSLAGTGGNYGYTF. The chain carries TRBV7-4 and TRBJ1-2; 11 bases fit TRBD1. V trimming: 0 bases; J trimming: 2 bases; junction bases outside the gene matches: 2. Germline V gene lookup returns CDR1 SGHVT and CDR2 SQSDAQ. The CDR3 is made up of 16 amino acids.

With regard to this clonotype: This sequence may be a read error, since a much larger clone differs from it by one base. The V call is TRBV20-1, the J call TRBJ1-2; 7 bases line up with TRBD1. The CDR3 length is 14 residues. Germline assignment: CDR1 DFQATT and CDR2 SNEGSKA (reference sequence). Written as DNA, the CDR3 is TGCGGTGCTAGTATAGGACAGGAGTCCTATGGCTACACCTTC. This gives the protein CGASIGQESYGYTF.

This clonotype is a singleton in its sample. This chain uses TRBV7-9 with TRBJ2-7; either TRBD1 or TRBD2 may fit D (5 bases each). CDR1 and CDR2 from the germline V gene are SEHNR and FQNEAQ (reference sequence). Trimming removed 3 bases at V and 3 bases at J, with 12 bases between. CDR3 length: 14 residues. The CDR3: CASSFPQEDYEQYF. CDR3 bases: TGTGCCAGCAGCTTCCCACAGGAGGACTACGAGCAGTACTTC.

This clonotype was seen at least ten times. The rearrangement joins TRBV10-3 to TRBJ2-7, with a tentative D call TRBD2 (6 bases). This CDR3 spans 15 amino acids. Germline lookup yields CDR1 ENHRY and CDR2 SYGVKD. The V gene lost 3 bases and the J gene lost 3 bases, with 15 bases spanning the gap. CDR3: CAISDSSGSVYEQYF. For the CDR3, the DNA is TGTGCCATCAGTGATTCGTCCGGGAGTGTCTACGAGCAGTACTTC.

In the case of this clonotype: One end of the junction varies from germline; a read error may be responsible. J is TRBJ1-1 and V is TRBV10-3; no clear D. The CDR3 runs to 17 residues. In germline, CDR1 is ENHRY, CDR2 SYGVKD. CDR3 nucleotides: TGTGCCAGCAGTTACTCTCCTATGACAACCACAAACACTGAAGCTTTCTTT. Translation: CASSYSPMTTTNTEAFF.

The rearrangement uses TRBV7-2 and TRBJ1-5; D is ambiguous. The V end was cut by 4 bases, the J end by 1 base, with 8 bases between. The CDR3 length is 14 residues. Germline lookup yields CDR1 SGHTA and CDR2 FQGNSA. Here the CDR3 DNA reads TGTGCCAGCAGCTACCTACCGAGCAATCAGCCCCAGCATTTT. Translation gives CASSYLPSNQPQHF. The whole variable domain, remainder taken from reference TRBV7-2 and TRBJ1-5, is GAGVSQSPSNKVTEKGKDVELRCDPISGHTALYWYRQSLGQGLEFLIYFQGNSAPDKSGLPSDRFSAERTGGSVSTLTIQRTQQEDSAVYLCASSYLPSNQPQHFGDGTRLSIL.

This clonotype was seen many times. The chain is built from TRBV7-9 and TRBJ1-2; 8 nucleotides agree with TRBD1. There are 12 residues in the CDR3. Germline CDR1 and CDR2: SEHNR and FQNEAQ (reference sequence). J gave up 7 bases and V 3 bases, and 1 base lay outside the gene matches. The CDR3 coding sequence is TGTGCCAGCAGCTTCGACAGGGGTGGCTACACCTTC. This codes for CASSFDRGGYTF.